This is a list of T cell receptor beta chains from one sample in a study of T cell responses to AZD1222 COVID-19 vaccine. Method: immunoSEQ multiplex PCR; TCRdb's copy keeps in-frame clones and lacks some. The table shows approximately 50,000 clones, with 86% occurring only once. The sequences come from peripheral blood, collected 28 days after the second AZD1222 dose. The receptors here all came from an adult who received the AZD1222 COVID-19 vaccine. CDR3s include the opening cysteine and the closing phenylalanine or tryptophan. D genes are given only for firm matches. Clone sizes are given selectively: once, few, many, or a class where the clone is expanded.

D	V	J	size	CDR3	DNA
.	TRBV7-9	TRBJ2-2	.	CASSRPGGRGTGELFF	TGTGCCAGCAGCCGCCCCGGGGGGCGCGGTACCGGGGAGCTGTTTTTT
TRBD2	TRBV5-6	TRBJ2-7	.	CATTSGGEQYF	TGTGCCACGACTAGCGGGGGTGAGCAGTACTTC
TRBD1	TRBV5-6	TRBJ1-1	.	CASSTGQGAIDTEAFF	TGTGCCAGCAGCACCGGACAGGGGGCGATTGACACTGAAGCTTTCTTT
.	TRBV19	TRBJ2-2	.	CASSIWPGSNTGELFF	TGTGCCAGTAGTATATGGCCCGGTAGCAACACCGGGGAGCTGTTTTTT
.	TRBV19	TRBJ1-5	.	CASSYQGQPQHF	TGTGCCAGTAGTTACCAGGGTCAGCCCCAGCATTTT
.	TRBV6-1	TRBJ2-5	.	CASSSRDGETQYF	TGTGCCAGCAGTTCCAGGGATGGGGAGACCCAGTACTTC
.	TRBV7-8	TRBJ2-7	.	CASSSRQGGYEQYF	TGTGCCAGCAGCTCAAGACAGGGAGGGTACGAGCAGTACTTC
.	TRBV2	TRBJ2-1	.	CASSSRGSPRILSYNEQFF	TGTGCCAGCAGCTCAAGGGGCTCTCCAAGGATACTTTCCTACAATGAGCAGTTCTTC
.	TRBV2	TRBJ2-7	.	CASRWTLSSYEQYF	TGTGCCAGCAGATGGACACTTAGCTCCTACGAGCAGTACTTC
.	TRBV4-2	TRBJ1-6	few	CASSQTSHGSPLHF	TGTGCCAGCAGCCAAACGAGCCACGGTTCACCCCTCCACTTT
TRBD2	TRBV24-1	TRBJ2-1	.	CATSDLTGLAGDDEQFF	TGTGCCACCAGTGATTTGACCGGACTAGCGGGAGACGATGAGCAGTTCTTC
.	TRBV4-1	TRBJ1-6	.	CASSQDLEAPLHF	TGCGCCAGCAGCCAAGATCTGGAGGCACCCCTCCACTTT
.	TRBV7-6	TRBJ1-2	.	CASSPGVADGYTF	TGTGCCAGCAGCCCGGGAGTCGCGGATGGCTACACCTTC
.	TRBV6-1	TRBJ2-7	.	CASSEDRSHRYEQYF	TGTGCCAGCAGTGAAGACAGGTCCCATCGGTACGAGCAGTACTTC
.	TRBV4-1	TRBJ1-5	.	CASSQEGSRANQPQHF	TGCGCCAGCAGCCAAGAGGGTAGCAGGGCCAATCAGCCCCAGCATTTT
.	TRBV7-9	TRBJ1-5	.	CASSRGGPQHF	TGTGCCAGCTCACGGGGCGGGCCCCAGCATTTT
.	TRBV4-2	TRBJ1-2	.	CASSQVVTGTNYGYTF	TGTGCCAGCAGCCAAGTCGTTACGGGAACTAACTATGGCTACACCTTC
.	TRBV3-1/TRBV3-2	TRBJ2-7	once	CASSQTGTGPSVYEQYF	TGTGCCAGCAGCCAAACAGGAACGGGACCGTCCGTTTACGAGCAGTACTTC
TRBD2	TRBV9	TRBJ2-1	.	CASSVESGRALYNEQFF	TGTGCCAGCAGCGTAGAGAGCGGGAGGGCCCTTTACAATGAGCAGTTCTTC
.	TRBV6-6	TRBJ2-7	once	CASSPTGTYEQYF	TGTGCCAGCAGTCCCACAGGGACCTACGAGCAGTACTTC
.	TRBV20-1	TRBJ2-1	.	CSASAHNEQFF	TGCAGTGCTAGTGCCCACAATGAGCAGTTCTTC
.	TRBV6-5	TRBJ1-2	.	CASSYSNAGYGYTF	TGTGCCAGCAGTTACTCGAACGCAGGCTATGGCTACACCTTC
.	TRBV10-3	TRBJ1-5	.	CAISEGQGNQPQHF	TGTGCCATCAGTGAGGGGCAGGGGAACCAGCCCCAGCATTTT
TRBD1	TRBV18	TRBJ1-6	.	CASSPVGTGDLPPLHF	TGTGCCAGCTCACCCGTCGGGACAGGGGATTTACCACCCCTCCACTTT
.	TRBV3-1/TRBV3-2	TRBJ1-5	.	CASSQGRGLENQPQHF	TGTGCCAGCAGCCAGGGGCGGGGATTGGAGAATCAGCCCCAGCATTTT
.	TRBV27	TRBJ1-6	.	CASSLPASDSPLHF	TGTGCCAGCAGTCTTCCGGCTTCAGATTCACCCCTCCACTTT
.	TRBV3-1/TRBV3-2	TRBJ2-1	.	CASSQVGHYNEQFF	TGTGCCAGCAGCCAAGTGGGCCACTACAATGAGCAGTTCTTC
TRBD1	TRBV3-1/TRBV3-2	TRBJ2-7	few	CASSQAGTGAYEQYF	TGTGCCAGCAGCCAAGCTGGGACAGGCGCCTACGAGCAGTACTTC
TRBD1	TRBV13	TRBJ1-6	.	CASSFRSQGASNYNSPLHF	TGTGCCAGCAGCTTCAGAAGTCAGGGGGCATCTAACTATAATTCACCCCTCCACTTT
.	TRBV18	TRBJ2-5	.	CASSPQEGQETQYF	TGTGCCAGCTCACCACAGGAGGGCCAAGAGACCCAGTACTTC
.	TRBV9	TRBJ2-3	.	CASSPRGGRITDTQYF	TGTGCCAGCAGCCCCCGAGGGGGGAGAATAACAGATACGCAGTATTTT
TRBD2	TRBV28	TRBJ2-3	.	CASSLELAGGTLLSTDTQYF	TGTGCCAGCAGTTTGGAGCTAGCGGGAGGAACCCTCTTGAGCACAGATACGCAGTATTTT
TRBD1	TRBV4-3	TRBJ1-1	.	CASSQDPQGANTEAFF	TGCGCCAGCAGCCAAGATCCCCAGGGGGCGAACACTGAAGCTTTCTTT
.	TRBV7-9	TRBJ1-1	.	CASSLGLDGAEAFF	TGTGCCAGCAGCTTAGGGTTAGATGGGGCGGAAGCTTTCTTT
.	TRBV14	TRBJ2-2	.	CASSPRQVDTGELFF	TGTGCCAGCAGCCCCCGACAGGTGGACACCGGGGAGCTGTTTTTT
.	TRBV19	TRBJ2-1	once	CASRTSSRNEQFF	TGTGCCAGCCGGACAAGTTCGCGCAATGAGCAGTTCTTC
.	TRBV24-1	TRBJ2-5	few	CATGKRGGSPPETQYF	TGTGCCACCGGGAAAAGGGGCGGGTCCCCTCCAGAGACCCAGTACTTC
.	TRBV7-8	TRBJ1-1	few	CASSLSGGVGTEAFF	TGTGCCAGCAGCTTATCCGGGGGAGTGGGCACTGAAGCTTTCTTT
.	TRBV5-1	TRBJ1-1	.	CASSLGGTTNTEAFF	TGCGCCAGCAGCTTGGGTGGGACAACGAACACTGAAGCTTTCTTT
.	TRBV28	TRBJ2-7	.	CASTKAGYEQYF	TGTGCCAGCACCAAAGCAGGCTACGAGCAGTACTTC
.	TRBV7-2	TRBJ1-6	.	CASSLVGGAGSPLHF	TGTGCCAGCAGCTTAGTGGGGGGGGCCGGATCACCCCTCCACTTT
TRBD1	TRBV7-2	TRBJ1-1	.	CASSQTGRTEAFF	TGTGCCAGCAGCCAGACAGGGAGGACTGAAGCTTTCTTT
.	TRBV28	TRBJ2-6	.	CANQRSGANVLTF	TGTGCCAACCAGCGCTCTGGGGCCAACGTCCTGACTTTC